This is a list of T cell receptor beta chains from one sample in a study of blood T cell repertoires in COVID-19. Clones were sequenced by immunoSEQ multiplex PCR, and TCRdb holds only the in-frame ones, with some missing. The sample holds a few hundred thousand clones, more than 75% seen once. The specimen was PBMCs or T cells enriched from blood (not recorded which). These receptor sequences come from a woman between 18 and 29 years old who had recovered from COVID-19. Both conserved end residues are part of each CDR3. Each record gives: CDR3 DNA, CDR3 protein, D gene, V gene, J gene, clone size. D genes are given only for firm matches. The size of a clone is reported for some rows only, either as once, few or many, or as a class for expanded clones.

TGTGCCAGCAGTAGGGGGGGGAGCTATGGCTACACCTTC	CASSRGGSYGYTF	.	TRBV28	TRBJ1-2	.
TGTGCCAGTAGTATCCTCAGGGCGGTTTTCCCCGCCACAGATACGCAGTATTTT	CASSILRAVFPATDTQYF	.	TRBV19	TRBJ2-3	.
TGTGCCAGCAGCCAGACAGTGAACACTGAAGCTTTCTTT	CASSQTVNTEAFF	.	TRBV9	TRBJ1-1	.
TGTGCCAGCAGCCCAGTAGTCAGGGGGCGGCAGTACTTC	CASSPVVRGRQYF	TRBD1	TRBV9	TRBJ2-7	.
TGTGCCAGCAGTTTCGGACAGAGAGCTTTCTTT	CASSFGQRAFF	.	TRBV6-5	TRBJ1-1	.
TGTGCCAGCAGCGTAGAACCCGTGTGGCCGCCGACCTACGAGCAGTACTTC	CASSVEPVWPPTYEQYF	.	TRBV9	TRBJ2-7	.
TGTGCCAGCAGCTCGTTACAGGGCTTTAACTATGGCTACACCTTC	CASSSLQGFNYGYTF	.	TRBV7-9	TRBJ1-2	.
TGTGCCAGCAGACAGGGACAGGAATACTACAATGAGCAGTTCTTC	CASRQGQEYYNEQFF	TRBD1	TRBV2	TRBJ2-1	.
TGTGCCAGCAGCTCAAACAGGGCTAGCACAGATACGCAGTATTTT	CASSSNRASTDTQYF	.	TRBV7-2	TRBJ2-3	.
TGTGCCAGCAGTGAAGCCAGGTCTTCACCCCTCCACTTT	CASSEARSSPLHF	.	TRBV6-1	TRBJ1-6	.
TGTGCCAGCAGTACTGACAGGGGGCTCTACAATGAGCAGTTCTTC	CASSTDRGLYNEQFF	TRBD1	TRBV2	TRBJ2-1	once
TGTGCCAGCAGCTTCTATCGGACTAGCGGGGGATCGGAGCAGTACTTC	CASSFYRTSGGSEQYF	TRBD2	TRBV7-2	TRBJ2-7	once